This T cell receptor beta chain comes out of a study of CD8+ T cells in alopecia areata. Looking at the study overall: For 6 to 18 months, tofacitinib was taken, and 6 months off drug followed. Scoring of severity for treated patients was based on percentage of affected scalp area.

Investigators isolated RNA and reverse transcribed it into cDNA to act as the sequencing template. The assay was immunoSEQ multiplex PCR, and TCRdb's table has in-frame clones only and misses some. The sample carries roughly 180,000 clones, around half recorded once. Concerning this clone itself: Its specificity is not known.

Noted treatment: oral pan-JAK inhibitor, 5-10 mg twice daily. Broader study findings: Scalp lesions, especially in alopecia totalis/universalis, had higher clonality than normal scalp. Normal skin's resident alphabeta T cells are sequenced alongside lesional scalp T cells.

CDR1 MGHDK and CDR2 SYGVNS come from the germline V gene. This CDR3 contains 14 residues. V lost 3 bases, J lost 9 bases, and 2 bases stayed unmatched. The clonotype was recovered from a human donor with alopecia areata. The chain combines TRBV25-1 with TRBJ1-6; 10 nucleotides line up with TRBD1. Source: CD8+ T cells sorted from blood, taken at week 24, from a patient treated with tofacitinib. CDR3: CASSETGGFSPLHF. The CDR3 DNA sequence: TGTGCCAGCAGTGAGACAGGGGGCTTTTCACCCCTCCACTTT. Full variable domain (remainder filled in from reference TRBV25-1 and TRBJ1-6): EADIYQTPRYLVIGTGKKITLECSQTMGHDKMYWYQQDPGMELHLIHYSYGVNSTEKGDLSSESTVSRIRTEHFPLTLESARPSHTSQYLCASSETGGFSPLHFGNGTRLTVT.